The clone carrying this TCR beta chain appeared a few times. Its cognate antigen is unknown. This CDR3 has 14 amino acids. Trimming pared 0 bases from V and 4 bases from J, leaving 9 bases between. Germline V gene sequence: CDR1 SGHAT, CDR2 FQNNGV. Blood got drawn at baseline, again on cycle 4 day 1, and then on cycle 7 day 1. The data derive from a study of OX40 agonist ivuxolimab in advanced cancers. Background on the study: Patients were given ivuxolimab, an antibody that agonizes OX40 (CD134).

The method was immunoSEQ multiplex PCR; TCRdb's version includes in-frame clones alone and lacks a portion of them. The sample lists under 75,000 clones, around 85% occurring once. The study's findings and limits: Partial responders dosed at 0.1-3.0 mg/kg displayed clonal expansion ranking among the lowest. Low normalized T-cell clonal expansion was also seen in some nonresponders.

The receptor was isolated from an adult with an advanced solid tumor such as melanoma, head and neck, liver or kidney cancer. The specimen was CD4+ or CD8+ T cells sorted from blood, collected in a trial of the OX40 agonist ivuxolimab. This chain links TRBV11-2 with TRBJ1-2; D remains unclear. The CDR3 sequence is CASSLERTSYGYTF. The CDR3 DNA sequence: TGTGCCAGCAGCTTAGAAAGGACGTCCTATGGCTACACCTTC.